This T cell receptor beta chain derives from a study of T cells after yellow fever vaccination. TCRdb analysed the 5' RACE reads with MiXCR anew, one entry per CDR3 protein. The repertoire has about 49,000 distinct CDR3 sequences, 7.4% of them found once; the top ten carry approximately 28%. The CDR3 is 18 residues long. Trimming at V came to 4 bases and at J to 2 bases, leaving 17 bases not matched to a gene. Germline CDR1 and CDR2: SGHAT and FQDESV (reference sequence). As for this clonotype: This could be a read error, since a much larger clone is one nucleotide away.

The sequencing used CD8+ T cells sorted from PBMCs, collected roughly 15 days after the first yellow fever vaccination. The V call is TRBV11-1, the J call TRBJ2-7; 7 nucleotides match TRBD1. The sequence derives from a young man who received the YFV17D yellow fever vaccine. CDR3 residues: CASSSIKTGTAIPYEQYF. DNA for the CDR3: TGTGCCAGCAGCTCTATCAAAACCGGGACAGCAATCCCCTACGAGCAGTACTTC.